These 18 T cell receptor beta chains came from one sample sequenced in a study of cytomegalovirus exposure and HLA in healthy donors (dated by TCRdb to 2015 to 2018). Library prep was done by the immunoSEQ multiplex PCR assay. For the multiplex PCR, a mixture combining 60 forward primers for TCR Vbeta segments and 13 reverse primers for TCR Jbeta segments was used. The clones in this table, taken by TCRdb from immuneACCESS, are in-frame only. Not every clone is retained; where verified, under half of the shortfall comes from an unresolved V gene, and the cause of the rest is unknown. The sample table holds roughly 100,000 clones. 3.5% of the sample goes to the ten largest clones. The sequenced material came from PBMCs. The receptors stem from a middle-aged man in good health and CMV-seronegative.

The chain joins TRBV7-9 to TRBJ2-5, with 11 bases fitting TRBD1. The J call is uncertain, as TRBJ2-7 better fits the DNA end. The CDR3 is 15 residues long. CDR1 is SEHNR, CDR2 FQNEAQ, per germline (reference sequence). CDR3 loop: CASSFGQGAWYEQYF. CDR3 coding DNA: TGTGCCAGCAGCTTCGGACAGGGGGCATGGTACGAGCAGTACTTC.

This rearrangement joins TRBV6-1 to TRBJ2-5; perhaps TRBD2 as D (7 bases). The germline CDR1 and CDR2 sequences are MNHNS and SASEGT. V was clipped by 3 bases and J by 7 bases, with 18 bases between them. CDR3 size: 15 residues. CDR3 DNA sequence: TGTGCCAGCAGTGACTGGGGGGGCGCGGGGGTGACCCAGTACTTC. Encoded protein: CASSDWGGAGVTQYF.

The V and J genes are TRBV11-3 and TRBJ2-3, with a tentative D call TRBD1 (5 bases). The CDR3 consists of 14 residues. V lost 5 bases and J lost 4, with 13 bases in between. Per germline, CDR1 SGHNT and CDR2 YENEEA. The CDR3 region has the DNA TGTGCCAGCAGCCAGGGTCGGGCCTCAGATACGCAGTATTTT. It is translated as CASSQGRASDTQYF.

The V call is TRBV5-1, the J call TRBJ2-3, with TRBD1 as a possible D gene (6 bases). Trimming pared 0 bases from V and 5 bases from J, leaving 16 bases between. The CDR3 runs to 16 residues. Looked up from germline, CDR1 is SGHRS and CDR2 is YFSETQ. DNA for the CDR3: TGCGCCAGCAGCTTGGGTCAGGGGCCAGTGGAAGATACGCAGTATTTT. This codes for CASSLGQGPVEDTQYF.

This chain uses TRBV9 with TRBJ2-3; D remains unclear. V gave up 2 bases and J gave up 0 bases, with 13 bases separating them. CDR1 and CDR2 (germline): SGDLS, YYNGEE. The CDR3 is 16 residues long. The CDR3 nucleotides are TGTGCCAGCAGCGTTGGAGCAAGCCTTAGCACAGATACGCAGTATTTT. It specifies CASSVGASLSTDTQYF.

J is TRBJ2-1 and V is TRBV30, with a weak D call TRBD1 (5 bases). The V end lost 3 bases, the J end lost 8 bases, and 20 bases lay between the germline ends. There are 15 residues in the CDR3. Germline values: CDR1 GTSNPN, CDR2 SVGIG (reference sequence). The CDR3 region is CAWRDRQPGLDEQFF. CDR3 DNA: TGTGCCTGGAGGGATAGACAGCCCGGGTTGGATGAGCAGTTCTTC.

V usage is TRBV4-3 and J usage is TRBJ2-7; a possible D gene is TRBD2 (6 bases). Germline CDR1 LGHNA, CDR2 YSLEER. This CDR3 region has 15 residues. V lost 0 bases and J 0 bases, leaving 9 bases between the germline ends. The CDR3 nucleotides read TGCGCCAGCAGCCAAGAGGGGCGGGACTCCTACGAGCAGTACTTC. It translates to CASSQEGRDSYEQYF.

The rearrangement links TRBV28 to TRBJ2-7; 11 nucleotides align to TRBD1. V shed 3 bases, J shed 3 bases, and the junction held 1 base outside the gene matches. Per the germline V gene, CDR1 is MDHEN and CDR2 is SYDVKM. The CDR3 consists of 14 residues. The CDR3 DNA reads as TGTGCCAGCAGTTTGGGACAGGGGGTCTACGAGCAGTACTTC. This translates into CASSLGQGVYEQYF.

The rearrangement uses TRBV27 and TRBJ2-1, with TRBD2 matching 8 bases. This CDR3 region has 17 residues. V shed 5 bases and J 3 bases; nucleotides not matched to a gene: 12. Germline lookup yields CDR1 MNHEY and CDR2 SMNVEV (reference sequence). This CDR3 is CASSNPRIAGSYNEQFF. In DNA form, the CDR3 reads TGTGCCAGCAGTAACCCGAGGATAGCGGGGAGCTACAATGAGCAGTTCTTC.

The rearrangement joins TRBV6-6 to TRBJ2-5; D remains unclear. With the DNA end fitting TRBJ2-7 better, the J assignment may be wrong. This CDR3 is built from 13 residues. The germline gives CDR1 MNHNY, CDR2 SVGAGI (reference sequence). This CDR3 reads CASSLNTDFEQYF. The DNA of the CDR3 is TGTGCCAGCAGTCTTAACACCGACTTCGAGCAGTACTTC.

This chain links TRBV2 with TRBJ2-7, with 12 positions matching TRBD2. This CDR3 has 15 amino acids. The germline CDR1 and CDR2 sequences are SNHLY and FYNNEI. V gave up 7 bases and J gave up 3 bases; unmatched junction bases: 7. CDR3 nucleotide sequence: TGTGCCAGCAAACTAGCGGGAGGATTTTACTACGAGCAGTACTTC. Residues: CASKLAGGFYYEQYF.

The V and J genes are TRBV7-9 and TRBJ2-7; D is possibly TRBD1 (6 bases). V lost 5 bases to trimming and J lost 3 bases, with 17 bases between them. The CDR3 consists of 15 residues. The germline gives CDR1 SEHNR, CDR2 FQNEAQ (reference sequence). The CDR3 bases are TGTGCCAGCAGCCCAACCACAGGGATCAGCTACGAGCAGTACTTC. Protein sequence: CASSPTTGISYEQYF.

The gene calls are TRBV28 and TRBJ1-2; D perhaps matches TRBD1 (6 bases). This CDR3 is 12 amino acids long. Trimming cost V 3 bases and J 8 bases, with 10 bases left between them. CDR1 is MDHEN, CDR2 SYDVKM, per germline. The CDR3 here is CASSFQGSGYTF. The CDR3 nucleotides are TGTGCCAGCAGTTTCCAGGGGTCGGGCTACACCTTC.

V and J are TRBV5-1 and TRBJ2-4; TRBD1 aligns across 8 bases. In germline, CDR1 is SGHRS, CDR2 YFSETQ. This CDR3 has 18 residues. J was trimmed by 4 bases and V by 4 bases; bases with no gene match: 16. The CDR3 reads CASSPGLSGGTVKNIQYF. The CDR3 DNA sequence: TGCGCCAGCAGCCCCGGGCTATCAGGGGGCACGGTAAAAAACATTCAGTACTTC. Based on the CDR3 plus reference TRBV5-1 and TRBJ2-4, the full variable domain is KAGVTQTPRYLIKTRGQQVTLSCSPISGHRSVSWYQQTPGQGLQFLFEYFSETQRNKGNFPGRFSGRQFSNSRSEMNVSTLELGDSALYLCASSPGLSGGTVKNIQYFGAGTRLSVL.

The V call is TRBV7-9, the J call TRBJ2-7, with D perhaps matching TRBD2 (6 bases). V was cut by 5 bases and J by 1 base, with 12 bases left in between. Germline V gene data show CDR1 as SEHNR and CDR2 as FQNEAQ (reference sequence). The CDR3 contains 14 residues. The CDR3 sequence: CASSVGRGSYEQYF. Written as DNA, the CDR3 is TGTGCCAGCAGCGTAGGACGGGGGTCCTACGAGCAGTACTTC. Full variable domain (outside the CDR3, taken from reference TRBV7-9 and TRBJ2-7): DTGVSQNPRHKITKRGQNVTFRCDPISEHNRLYWYRQTLGQGPEFLTYFQNEAQLEKSRLLSDRFSAERPKGSFSTLEIQRTEQGDSAMYLCASSVGRGSYEQYFGPGTRLTVT.

The J gene is TRBJ2-5, the V gene TRBV7-9; 7 nucleotides align to TRBD1. The trim removed 6 bases at V and 5 bases at J, leaving 9 bases unmatched. The CDR3 covers 14 residues. The germline CDR1 and CDR2 sequences are SEHNR and FQNEAQ (reference sequence). CDR3 DNA: TGTGCCAGCAGTAAAAGGGGGCCGGGGGAGACCCAGTACTTC. Translating it yields CASSKRGPGETQYF. The full variable domain, completed using reference TRBV7-9 and TRBJ2-5, is DTGVSQNPRHKITKRGQNVTFRCDPISEHNRLYWYRQTLGQGPEFLTYFQNEAQLEKSRLLSDRFSAERPKGSFSTLEIQRTEQGDSAMYLCASSKRGPGETQYFGPGTRLLVL.

The gene calls are TRBV5-6 and TRBJ2-7; TRBD2 is a possible D gene (5 bases). CDR3 size: 12 residues. Germline V gene sequence: CDR1 SGHDT, CDR2 YYEEEE. V was clipped by 3 bases and J by 4 bases, with 8 bases between them. The CDR3 DNA follows: TGTGCCAGCAGCTCTGGACTGTACGAGCAGTACTTC. Translated: CASSSGLYEQYF.

This sequence joins TRBV19 and TRBJ1-5, with a weak D call TRBD1 (6 bases). Trimming pared 5 bases from V and 4 bases from J, leaving 18 bases between. Germline-derived CDR1 and CDR2 are LNHDA and SQIVND (reference sequence). CDR3 length: 16 amino acids. CDR3: CASSLAGRDRNQPQHF. CDR3 in DNA: TGTGCCAGTAGTCTAGCAGGAAGAGACAGGAATCAGCCCCAGCATTTT.